The next 25 T cell receptor beta chains were all read from a single sample in a study of blood T cell repertoires in COVID-19. TCRdb keeps only in-frame clones here, not all; method: immunoSEQ multiplex PCR. There are some 180,000 clones in the sample; 88% occur only once, and 5% to 6.5% lies in the top ten. Material for sequencing was peripheral blood. All receptors derive from a man between 40 and 49 years old with active or convalescent COVID-19.

The CDR3 DNA reads as TGTGCCAGCGCCTCTTTGGGGGCCTCTTATCCTGGAAACACCATATATTTT. This gives the protein CASASLGASYPGNTIYF. The J gene is TRBJ1-3, the V gene TRBV27; D is possibly TRBD1 (6 bases). Trimming shortened V by 8 bases and J by 2 bases, and 22 bases separated the two germline ends. Germline lookup yields CDR1 MNHEY and CDR2 SMNVEV (reference sequence). This CDR3 has 17 residues.

This clone was seen only a few times. The rearrangement links TRBV19 to TRBJ1-5; TRBD1 matches 8 bases. CDR3 size: 15 residues. The trim removed 6 bases at V and 2 bases at J, leaving 6 bases unmatched. The germline V gene has CDR1 LNHDA and CDR2 SQIVND (reference sequence). The chain's CDR3 is CASSDGQGGNQPQHF. The CDR3 DNA follows: TGTGCCAGTAGCGACGGACAGGGAGGCAATCAGCCCCAGCATTTT.

On this clone itself: Other DNA sequences of this sample code for an identical CDR3. The chain employs TRBV12-3 or TRBV12-4 and TRBJ1-1; D gene uncertain. Trimming stripped 5 bases from V and 4 bases from J, with 11 bases between. This CDR3 spans 13 amino acids. The chain's CDR3 is CASSPRGGTEAFF. In DNA, the CDR3 is TGTGCCAGCAGTCCTCGGGGAGGCACTGAAGCTTTCTTT.

The CDR3 sequence: CASSGGEGKTDTQYF. Written as DNA, the CDR3 is TGCGCCAGCAGCGGAGGGGAGGGAAAAACAGATACGCAGTATTTT. The rearrangement uses TRBV4-1 and TRBJ2-3; TRBD2 matches at 7 bases. Germline-derived CDR1 and CDR2 are MGHRA and YSYEKL. J was trimmed by 3 bases and V by 5 bases; bases with no gene match: 8. The CDR3 extends over 15 amino acids.

The V call is TRBV6-1, the J call TRBJ2-7, with 8 bases identical to TRBD1. The CDR3 contains 13 residues. J gave up 6 bases and V 3 bases, and 4 bases lay outside the gene matches. Germline assignment: CDR1 MNHNS and CDR2 SASEGT. The CDR3 sequence is CASSEQGALEQYF. CDR3 sequence (DNA): TGTGCCAGCAGTGAGCAGGGGGCGCTCGAGCAGTACTTC.

This chain uses TRBV6-5 with TRBJ2-7, with D possibly being TRBD1 (6 bases). V was cut by 2 bases and J by 5 bases, with 19 bases left in between. From germline, CDR1 is MNHEY and CDR2 SVGAGI. The CDR3 consists of 16 residues. The CDR3 DNA reads as TGTGCCAGCAGTTACCTTCCCGGTTTACAGGGCAACGAGCAGTACTTC. Protein product: CASSYLPGLQGNEQYF.

The chain employs TRBV6-6 and TRBJ2-3; the match to TRBD1 covers 10 bases. The J segment lost 6 bases and the V segment lost 6 bases, leaving 6 bases of the junction unmatched. Germline V gives CDR1 MNHNY, CDR2 SVGAGI (reference sequence). The CDR3 is 14 amino acids. CDR3 loop: CASSWTGGRDTQYF. The CDR3 DNA follows: TGTGCCAGCAGCTGGACAGGGGGGCGCGATACGCAGTATTTT.

CDR3 protein: CAISGTGDQPQHF. CDR3 nucleotides: TGTGCCATCAGTGGGACGGGGGATCAGCCCCAGCATTTT. The chain uses TRBV10-3 and TRBJ1-5, with a tentative D call TRBD1 (5 bases). Germline CDR1 reads ENHRY; CDR2 reads SYGVKD. The CDR3 has 13 residues. The V gene lost 4 bases and the J gene lost 5 bases, with 9 bases spanning the gap.

This clone showed up just once. The chain carries TRBV30 and TRBJ1-1; TRBD1 might be the D (5 bases). CDR1 GTSNPN and CDR2 SVGIG come from the germline V gene (reference sequence). The CDR3 is 15 amino acids. The V end was cut by 0 bases, the J end by 1 base, with 12 bases between. DNA for the CDR3: TGTGCCTGGAGTGTACAACGGGGGAAGAACACTGAAGCTTTCTTT. Amino acid sequence: CAWSVQRGKNTEAFF.

This rearrangement joins TRBV5-1 to TRBJ1-1, with a weak D call TRBD1 (5 bases). CDR3 length: 11 residues. V lost 6 bases, J lost 4 bases, and 7 bases lay in between. Germline CDR1 is SGHRS and CDR2 is YFSETQ. The DNA of the CDR3 is TGCGCCAGCATGGGGGGCACTGAAGCTTTCTTT. Translated: CASMGGTEAFF.

The V call is TRBV2, the J call TRBJ1-6; no clear D. The CDR3 spans 15 residues. Germline values: CDR1 SNHLY, CDR2 FYNNEI. The V end was cut by 3 bases, the J end by 7 bases, with 13 bases between. CDR3 protein: CASSERGSVNSPLHF. The CDR3 DNA sequence: TGTGCCAGCAGTGAGAGAGGGTCAGTAAATTCACCCCTCCACTTT. Drawing the rest from reference TRBV2 and TRBJ1-6, the complete variable domain is EPEVTQTPSHQVTQMGQEVILRCVPISNHLYFYWYRQILGQKVEFLVSFYNNEISEKSEIFDDQFSVERPDGSNFTLKIRSTKLEDSAMYFCASSERGSVNSPLHFGNGTRLTVT.

This chain connects TRBV12-3 or TRBV12-4 to TRBJ2-1, with D possibly being TRBD1 (5 bases). V was shortened by 3 bases and J by 7 bases, with 10 bases between the two germline ends. The CDR3 runs 13 residues. The CDR3 coding sequence is TGTGCCAGCAGTTTGGGGCCAAGAAATGAGCAGTTCTTC. Its protein is CASSLGPRNEQFF.

This clone was recorded only once. The chain is built from TRBV12-5 and TRBJ1-5, with D maybe TRBD1 (6 bases). V was clipped by 5 bases and J by 5 bases, with 16 bases between them. This CDR3 has 15 amino acids. In germline, CDR1 is LGHNT, CDR2 FRNRAP. The CDR3 DNA sequence: TGTGCTAGTGGTATCGGGGGCGCGGGGGATCAGCCCCAGCATTTT. Its protein is CASGIGGAGDQPQHF.

V gene TRBV6-5 combines with J gene TRBJ1-1; D perhaps matches TRBD1 (6 bases). The CDR3 consists of 15 residues. Per the germline V gene, CDR1 is MNHEY and CDR2 is SVGAGI. V lost 6 bases to trimming and J lost 4 bases, with 18 bases between them. The CDR3 here is CASRPDSLWATEAFF. In DNA form, the CDR3 reads TGTGCCAGCAGGCCGGACAGCCTCTGGGCCACTGAAGCTTTCTTT.

The chain carries TRBV4-2 and TRBJ2-7; 12 bases fit TRBD2. V gave up 0 bases and J gave up 7 bases; unmatched junction bases: 7. Per germline, CDR1 LGHNA and CDR2 YNFKEQ. The length of the CDR3 is 16 residues. The CDR3 sequence is CASSQDRTSGGYEQYF. DNA for the CDR3: TGTGCCAGCAGCCAAGATCGAACTAGCGGGGGGTATGAGCAGTACTTC.

This rearrangement joins TRBV28 to TRBJ2-1, with TRBD1 matching 8 bases. The CDR3 is 16 amino acids. V lost 6 bases, J lost 8 bases, and 15 bases stayed unmatched. From germline, CDR1 is MDHEN and CDR2 SYDVKM. The CDR3 protein is CASSPVGAGGYHEQFF. In nucleotides, the CDR3 is TGTGCCAGCAGCCCCGTCGGGGCAGGGGGCTATCATGAGCAGTTCTTC.

The rearrangement uses TRBV4-3 and TRBJ1-2; no firm D call. The germline V gene has CDR1 LGHNA and CDR2 YSLEER. With 0 bases removed from V and 5 bases from J, the gap between germline ends came to 10 bases. The CDR3 length is 14 residues. CDR3 residues: CASSQDGPSYGYTF. The CDR3 DNA is TGCGCCAGCAGCCAAGATGGTCCCAGTTATGGCTACACCTTC.

V usage is TRBV6-5 and J usage is TRBJ1-3; TRBD1 matches 8 bases. Germline V lookup: CDR1 MNHEY, CDR2 SVGAGI. This CDR3 region has 14 residues. The trim removed 6 bases at V and 2 bases at J, leaving 3 bases unmatched. CDR3 bases: TGTGCCAGCAGGCCCAGGGGGCCTGGAAACACCATATATTTT. It is translated as CASRPRGPGNTIYF.

The chain links TRBV5-4 to TRBJ2-5; D might be TRBD1 (6 bases). This CDR3 has 14 residues. V was pared by 4 bases and J by 0 bases, with 10 bases between. CDR1 and CDR2 (germline): SGHNT, YYREEE (reference sequence). The CDR3 bases are TGTGCCAGCAGCGGCACAGGGAACCAAGAGACCCAGTACTTC. Its protein is CASSGTGNQETQYF. The entire variable domain, with the rest obtained from reference TRBV5-4 and TRBJ2-5, is as follows: ETGVTQSPTHLIKTRGQQVTLRCSSQSGHNTVSWYQQALGQGPQFIFQYYREEENGRGNFPPRFSGLQFPNYSSELNVNALELDDSALYLCASSGTGNQETQYFGPGTRLLVL.

This clone was seen just once. The chain combines TRBV27 with TRBJ2-7; TRBD2 agrees at 12 bases. The CDR3 has 16 amino acids. The ends lost 5 bases at V and 3 bases at J; junction bases unmatched: 8. CDR1 MNHEY and CDR2 SMNVEV come from the germline V gene (reference sequence). In nucleotides, the CDR3 is TGTGCCAGCAGTCTCCTAGCGGGGGGGCCACTCTACGAGCAGTACTTC. Protein: CASSLLAGGPLYEQYF.

This chain uses TRBV7-9 with TRBJ2-1; tentative D call: TRBD1 (5 bases). CDR1 and CDR2 (germline): SEHNR, FQNEAQ (reference sequence). The CDR3 has 14 residues. V lost 4 bases and J 7 bases, leaving 14 bases between the germline ends. The CDR3 sequence: CASSSKGEGNEQFF. The DNA of the CDR3 is TGTGCCAGCAGCTCCAAAGGGGAAGGGAATGAGCAGTTCTTC.

The chain joins TRBV5-6 to TRBJ1-2, with a tentative D call TRBD1 (5 bases). Trimming shortened V by 1 base and J by 8 bases, and 9 bases separated the two germline ends. The CDR3 has 12 amino acids. The germline V gene encodes CDR1 SGHDT and CDR2 YYEEEE. In DNA, the CDR3 is TGTGCCAGCAGCTTGTGGGGGGGAGGCTACACCTTC. It translates to CASSLWGGGYTF.

The chain employs TRBV19 and TRBJ1-2; a weak D match, TRBD1 (5 bases). Trimming cost V 5 bases and J 7 bases, with 17 bases left between them. CDR3 length equals 14 residues. Germline V lookup: CDR1 LNHDA, CDR2 SQIVND (reference sequence). The CDR3 here is CASSSDSGSTGYTF. The CDR3 region has the DNA TGTGCCAGTAGTTCCGACAGTGGATCCACTGGCTACACCTTC.

The chain carries TRBV7-2 and TRBJ2-1, with D possibly TRBD2 on 5 matching bases. Trimming took 2 bases from V and 9 from J, leaving 17 bases between them. The CDR3 runs 15 residues. Germline values: CDR1 SGHTA, CDR2 FQGNSA. The CDR3 coding sequence is TGTGCCAGCAGCTTAACGTTACTAGTTCCCGGTGAGCAGTTCTTC. This encodes CASSLTLLVPGEQFF.

This chain joins TRBV24-1 and TRBJ2-3, with 9 bases aligning to TRBD1. J gave up 5 bases and V 3 bases, and 5 bases lay outside the gene matches. Germline V gene data show CDR1 as KGHDR and CDR2 as SFDVKD. The CDR3 spans 15 residues. The CDR3 DNA reads TGTGCCACCAGTGATAAACGGACAGGGGTAGATACGCAGTATTTT. The encoded protein is CATSDKRTGVDTQYF.